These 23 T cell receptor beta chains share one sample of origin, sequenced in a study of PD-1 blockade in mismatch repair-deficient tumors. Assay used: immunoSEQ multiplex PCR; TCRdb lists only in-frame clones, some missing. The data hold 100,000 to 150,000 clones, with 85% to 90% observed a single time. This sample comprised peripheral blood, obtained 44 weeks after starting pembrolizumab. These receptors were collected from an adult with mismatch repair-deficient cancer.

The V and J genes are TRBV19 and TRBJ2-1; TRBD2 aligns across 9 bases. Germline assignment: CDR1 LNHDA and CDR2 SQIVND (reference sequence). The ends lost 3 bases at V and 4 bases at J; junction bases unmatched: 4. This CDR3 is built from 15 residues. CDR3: CASSIQTSGYNEQFF. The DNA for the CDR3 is TGTGCCAGTAGTATTCAGACTAGCGGATACAATGAGCAGTTCTTC.

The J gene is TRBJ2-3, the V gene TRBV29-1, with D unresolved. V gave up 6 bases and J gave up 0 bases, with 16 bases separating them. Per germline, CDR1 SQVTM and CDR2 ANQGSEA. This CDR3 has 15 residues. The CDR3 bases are TGCAGCGTCAGTAGTGGTAGAACTAGCACAGATACGCAGTATTTT. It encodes CSVSSGRTSTDTQYF.

For the CDR3, the DNA is TGTGCCAGCGAGGGTATAGCGACCACCGGGGAGCTGTTTTTT. Protein: CASEGIATTGELFF. The V and J genes are TRBV25-1 and TRBJ2-2; perhaps TRBD2 as D (5 bases). Germline V CDR1 and CDR2: MGHDK, SYGVNS. V shed 8 bases and J shed 4 bases, with 14 bases lying between them. CDR3 length equals 14 residues.

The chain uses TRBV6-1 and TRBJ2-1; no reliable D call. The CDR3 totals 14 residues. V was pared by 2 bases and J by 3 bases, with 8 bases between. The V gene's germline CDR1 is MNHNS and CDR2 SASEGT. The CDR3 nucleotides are TGTGCCAGCAGTGAATTCAAGCTCTACAATGAGCAGTTCTTC. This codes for CASSEFKLYNEQFF.

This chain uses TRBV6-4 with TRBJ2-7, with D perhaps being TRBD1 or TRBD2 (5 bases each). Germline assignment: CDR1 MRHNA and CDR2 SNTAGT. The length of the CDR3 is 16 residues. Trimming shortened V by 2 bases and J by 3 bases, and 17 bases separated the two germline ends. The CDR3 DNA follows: TGTGCCAGCAGTGACAGGGGAGCACTACACCACTACGAGCAGTACTTC. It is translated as CASSDRGALHHYEQYF.

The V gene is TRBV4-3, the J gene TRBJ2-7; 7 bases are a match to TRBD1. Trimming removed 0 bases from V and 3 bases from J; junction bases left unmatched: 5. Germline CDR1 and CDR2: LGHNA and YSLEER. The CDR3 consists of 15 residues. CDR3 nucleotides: TGCGCCAGCAGCCAAGAGGCCAGGGGGAACTACGAGCAGTACTTC. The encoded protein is CASSQEARGNYEQYF.

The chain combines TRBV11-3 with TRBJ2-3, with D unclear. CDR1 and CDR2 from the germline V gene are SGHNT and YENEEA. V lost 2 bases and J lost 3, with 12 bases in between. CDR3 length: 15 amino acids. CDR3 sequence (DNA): TGTGCCAGCAGCTTAATGGGCAGCATAACAGATACGCAGTATTTT. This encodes CASSLMGSITDTQYF.

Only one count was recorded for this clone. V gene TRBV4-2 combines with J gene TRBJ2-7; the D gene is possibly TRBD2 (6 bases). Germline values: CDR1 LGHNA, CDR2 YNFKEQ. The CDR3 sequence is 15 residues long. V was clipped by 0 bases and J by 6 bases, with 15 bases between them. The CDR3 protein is CASSQDSGGGSEQYF. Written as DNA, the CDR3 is TGTGCCAGCAGCCAAGATAGCGGAGGCGGAAGCGAGCAGTACTTC.

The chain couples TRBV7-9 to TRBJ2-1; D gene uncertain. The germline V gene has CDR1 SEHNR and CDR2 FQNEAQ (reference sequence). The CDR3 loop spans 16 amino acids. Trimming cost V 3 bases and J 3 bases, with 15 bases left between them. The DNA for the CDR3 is TGTGCCAGCAGCTTCCCAGTAGCCAATTACTACAATGAGCAGTTCTTC. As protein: CASSFPVANYYNEQFF.

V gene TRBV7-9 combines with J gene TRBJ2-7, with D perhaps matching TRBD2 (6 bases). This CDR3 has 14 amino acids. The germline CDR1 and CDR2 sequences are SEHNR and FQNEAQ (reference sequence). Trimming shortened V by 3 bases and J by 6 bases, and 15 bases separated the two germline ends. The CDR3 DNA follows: TGTGCCAGCAGCTTTGGGGGGATTTTGGGCGAGCAGTACTTC. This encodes CASSFGGILGEQYF.

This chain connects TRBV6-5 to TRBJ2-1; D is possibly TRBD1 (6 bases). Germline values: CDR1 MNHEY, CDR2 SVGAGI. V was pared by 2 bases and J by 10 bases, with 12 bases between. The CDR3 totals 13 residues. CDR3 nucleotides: TGTGCCAGCAGTTACGAGCAGGGGCAGGAGCAGTTCTTC. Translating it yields CASSYEQGQEQFF.

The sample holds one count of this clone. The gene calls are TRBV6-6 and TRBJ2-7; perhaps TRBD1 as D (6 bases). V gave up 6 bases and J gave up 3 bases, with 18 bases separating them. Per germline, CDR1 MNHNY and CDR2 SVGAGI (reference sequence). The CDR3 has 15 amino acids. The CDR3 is CASRNHRDTNYEQYF. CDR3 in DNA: TGTGCCAGCAGAAACCATAGGGACACCAACTACGAGCAGTACTTC.

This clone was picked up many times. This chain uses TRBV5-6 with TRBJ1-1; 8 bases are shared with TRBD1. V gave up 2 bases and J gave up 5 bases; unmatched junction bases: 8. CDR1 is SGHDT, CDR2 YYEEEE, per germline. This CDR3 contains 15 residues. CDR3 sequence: CASSFRQGRGTEAFF. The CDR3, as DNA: TGTGCCAGCAGCTTTCGACAGGGGAGGGGTACTGAAGCTTTCTTT.

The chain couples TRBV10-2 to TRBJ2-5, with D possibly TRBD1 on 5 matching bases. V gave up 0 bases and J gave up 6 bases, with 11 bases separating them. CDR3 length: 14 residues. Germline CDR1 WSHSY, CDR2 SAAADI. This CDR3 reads CASSESPGSKTQYF. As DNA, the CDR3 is TGCGCCAGCAGTGAGTCTCCAGGGTCTAAGACCCAGTACTTC.

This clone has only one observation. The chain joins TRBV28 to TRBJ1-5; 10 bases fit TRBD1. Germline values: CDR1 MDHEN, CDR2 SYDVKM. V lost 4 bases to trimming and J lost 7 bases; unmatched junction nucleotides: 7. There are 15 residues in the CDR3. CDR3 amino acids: CASSSWGQGWQPQHF. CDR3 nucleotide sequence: TGTGCCAGCAGTTCTTGGGGACAGGGGTGGCAGCCCCAGCATTTT. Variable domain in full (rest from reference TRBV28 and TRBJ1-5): DVKVTQSSRYLVKRTGEKVFLECVQDMDHENMFWYRQDPGLGLRLIYFSYDVKMKEKGDIPEGYSVSREKKERFSLILESASTNQTSMYLCASSSWGQGWQPQHFGDGTRLSIL.

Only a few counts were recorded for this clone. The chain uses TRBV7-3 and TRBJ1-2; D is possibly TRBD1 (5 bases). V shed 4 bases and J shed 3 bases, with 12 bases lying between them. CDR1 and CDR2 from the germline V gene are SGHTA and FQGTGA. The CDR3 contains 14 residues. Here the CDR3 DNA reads TGTGCCAGCAGCTGGGGCCCGGGGGACTATGGCTACACCTTC. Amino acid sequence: CASSWGPGDYGYTF.

This chain's CDR3 is CASSLGTSGTEQFF. As DNA, the CDR3 is TGTGCCAGCAGTCTTGGGACTAGCGGGACTGAGCAGTTCTTC. This chain connects TRBV27 to TRBJ2-1; 13 nucleotides align to TRBD2. CDR1 and CDR2 (germline): MNHEY, SMNVEV (reference sequence). The CDR3 covers 14 residues. V shed 5 bases, J shed 9 bases, and the junction held 4 bases outside the gene matches.

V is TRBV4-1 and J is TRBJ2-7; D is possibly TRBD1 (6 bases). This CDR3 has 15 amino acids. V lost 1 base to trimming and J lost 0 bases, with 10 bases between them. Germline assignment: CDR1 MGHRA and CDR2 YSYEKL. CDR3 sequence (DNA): TGCGCCAGCAGCCAAGTGGCAGGGGCCTCCTACGAGCAGTACTTC. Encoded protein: CASSQVAGASYEQYF.

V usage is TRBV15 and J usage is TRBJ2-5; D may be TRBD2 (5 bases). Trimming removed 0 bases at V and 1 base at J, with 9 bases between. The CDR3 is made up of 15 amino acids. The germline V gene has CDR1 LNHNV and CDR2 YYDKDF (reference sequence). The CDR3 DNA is TGTGCCACCAGCAGAGAGAGGGTCTCCCAAGAGACCCAGTACTTC. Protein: CATSRERVSQETQYF.

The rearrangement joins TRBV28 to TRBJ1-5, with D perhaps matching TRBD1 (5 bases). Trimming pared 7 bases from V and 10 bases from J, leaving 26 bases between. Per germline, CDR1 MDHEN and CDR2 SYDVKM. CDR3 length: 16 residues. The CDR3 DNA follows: TGTGCCAGCACTAGGGGATCGGCGAGCACGGTGATTCCCCAGCATTTT. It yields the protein CASTRGSASTVIPQHF. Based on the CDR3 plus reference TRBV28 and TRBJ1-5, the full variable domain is DVKVTQSSRYLVKRTGEKVFLECVQDMDHENMFWYRQDPGLGLRLIYFSYDVKMKEKGDIPEGYSVSREKKERFSLILESASTNQTSMYLCASTRGSASTVIPQHFGDGTRLSIL.

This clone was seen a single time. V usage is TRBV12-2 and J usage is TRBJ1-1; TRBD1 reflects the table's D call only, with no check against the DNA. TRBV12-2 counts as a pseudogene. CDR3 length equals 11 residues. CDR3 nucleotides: TGTGCAAGTCGGAGACAGGGTGAAGCTTTCTTT. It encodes CASRRQGEAFF.

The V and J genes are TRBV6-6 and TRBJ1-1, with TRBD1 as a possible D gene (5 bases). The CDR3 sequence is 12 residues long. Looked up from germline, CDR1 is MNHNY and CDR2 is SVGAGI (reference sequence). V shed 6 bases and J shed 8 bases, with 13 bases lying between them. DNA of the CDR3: TGTGCCAGCAGAGTTCCCGCAGGGGAAGCTTTCTTT. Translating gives CASRVPAGEAFF.

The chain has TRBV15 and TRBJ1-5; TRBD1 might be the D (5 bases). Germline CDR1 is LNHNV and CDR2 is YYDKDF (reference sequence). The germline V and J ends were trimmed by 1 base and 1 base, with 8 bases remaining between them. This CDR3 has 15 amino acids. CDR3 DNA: TGTGCCACCAGCAGAGTCGGGGGAAGCAATCAGCCCCAGCATTTT. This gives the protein CATSRVGGSNQPQHF.